This TCR beta chain was identified during a study of regulatory T cells in long-lasting Graves disease. Study-wide points: There were preferences for TRBV28, TRBJ1-2 and TRBJ2-5 in persistent disease.

Time point denoted: newly diagnosed GD, antithyroid drugs for less than 3 months. The TCR library was prepared using RNA isolated from PBMCs. This CDR3 is 15 amino acids long. Losses at the gene ends were 4 bases for V and 3 bases for J; bases not matched to a gene: 5. CDR1 is SGHVS and CDR2 is FNYEAQ in the germline V gene. HTBI primers from iRepertoire and Arm-PCR of CDR3 regions yielded the TCR beta libraries. In TCRdb, the multiplex PCR reads were re-called with MiXCR into one record per CDR3 protein. Of around 470,000 distinct CDR3 sequences in the sample, 12% to 15% are singletons; the top ten hold approximately 17%. On this clonotype itself: Its antigen is not identified.

The same sample was also used in a study of T cells in Graves' hyperthyroidism and ophthalmopathy. That study adds: The study defined stable Graves' hyperthyroidism as no ophthalmopathy progression within 18 months.

The chain carries TRBV7-6 and TRBJ2-2; 7 nucleotides align to TRBD1. The clonotype was recovered from a woman in her 50s with Graves disease. The starting material was peripheral blood mononuclear cells (PBMCs), obtained at new diagnosis, from a patient treated with antithyroid drugs. CDR3 bases: TGTGCCAGCAGCTCCGGGACAGACTACACCGGGGAGCTGTTTTTT. This translates into CASSSGTDYTGELFF.